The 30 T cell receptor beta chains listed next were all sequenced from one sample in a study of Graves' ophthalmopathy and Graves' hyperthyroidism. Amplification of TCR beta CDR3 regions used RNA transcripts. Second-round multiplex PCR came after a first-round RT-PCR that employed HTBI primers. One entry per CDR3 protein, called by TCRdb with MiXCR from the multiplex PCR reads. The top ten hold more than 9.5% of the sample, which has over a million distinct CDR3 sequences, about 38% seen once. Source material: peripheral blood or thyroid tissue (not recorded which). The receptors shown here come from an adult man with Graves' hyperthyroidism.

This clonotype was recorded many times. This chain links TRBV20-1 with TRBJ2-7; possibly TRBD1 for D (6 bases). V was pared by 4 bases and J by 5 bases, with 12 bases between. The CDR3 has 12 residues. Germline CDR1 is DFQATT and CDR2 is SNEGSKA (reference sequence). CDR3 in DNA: TGCAGTGCTACTACAGGGATCAACGAGCAGTACTTC. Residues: CSATTGINEQYF.

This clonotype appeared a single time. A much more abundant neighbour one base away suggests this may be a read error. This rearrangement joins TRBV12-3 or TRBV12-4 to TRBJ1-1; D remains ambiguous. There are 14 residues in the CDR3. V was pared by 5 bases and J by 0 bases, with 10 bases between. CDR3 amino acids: CASSGARVNTEAFF. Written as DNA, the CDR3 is TGTGCCAGCAGTGGAGCGAGGGTGAACACTGAAGCTTTCTTT.

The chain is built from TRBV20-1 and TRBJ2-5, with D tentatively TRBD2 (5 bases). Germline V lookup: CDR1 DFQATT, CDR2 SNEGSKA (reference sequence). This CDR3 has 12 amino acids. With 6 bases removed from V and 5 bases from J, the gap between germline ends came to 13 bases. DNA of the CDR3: TGCAGTGCCGACGGAATAGCGGAGACCCAGTACTTC. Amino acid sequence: CSADGIAETQYF.

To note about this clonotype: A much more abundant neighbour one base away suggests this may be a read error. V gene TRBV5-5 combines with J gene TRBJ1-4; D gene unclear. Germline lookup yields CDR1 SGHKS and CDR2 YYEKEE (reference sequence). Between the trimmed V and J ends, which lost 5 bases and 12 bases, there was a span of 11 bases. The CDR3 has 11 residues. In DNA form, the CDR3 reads TGTGCCAGCAGGAGGGCTCATCAACTGTTTTTT. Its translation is CASRRAHQLFF.

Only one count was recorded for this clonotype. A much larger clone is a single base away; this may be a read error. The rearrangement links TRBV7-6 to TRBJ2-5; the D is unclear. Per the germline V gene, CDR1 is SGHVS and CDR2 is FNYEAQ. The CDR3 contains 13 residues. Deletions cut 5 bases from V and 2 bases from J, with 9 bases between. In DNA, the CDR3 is TGTGCCAGCAGCCTCATAAATCAAGAGACCCAGTACTTC. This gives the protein CASSLINQETQYF. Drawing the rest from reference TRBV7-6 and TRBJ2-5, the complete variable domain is GAGVSQSPRYKVTKRGQDVALRCDPISGHVSLYWYRQALGQGPEFLTYFNYEAQQDKSGLPNDRFSAERPEGSISTLTIQRTEQRDSAMYRCASSLINQETQYFGPGTRLLVL.

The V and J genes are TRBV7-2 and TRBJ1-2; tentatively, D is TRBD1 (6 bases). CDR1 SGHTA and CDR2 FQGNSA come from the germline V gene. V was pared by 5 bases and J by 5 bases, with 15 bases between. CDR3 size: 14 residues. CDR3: CASSQGSGLYGYTF. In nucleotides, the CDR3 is TGTGCCAGCAGCCAGGGGTCGGGGCTTTATGGCTACACCTTC.

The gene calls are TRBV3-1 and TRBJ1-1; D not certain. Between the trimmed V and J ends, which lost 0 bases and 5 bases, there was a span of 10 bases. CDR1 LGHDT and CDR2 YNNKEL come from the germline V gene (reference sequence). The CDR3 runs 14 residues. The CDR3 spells CASSQDLGWTEAFF. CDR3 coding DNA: TGTGCCAGCAGCCAAGATCTCGGGTGGACTGAAGCTTTCTTT. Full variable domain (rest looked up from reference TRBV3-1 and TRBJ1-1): DTAVSQTPKYLVTQMGNDKSIKCEQNLGHDTMYWYKQDSKKFLKIMFSYNNKELIINETVPNRFSPKSPDKAHLNLHINSLELGDSAVYFCASSQDLGWTEAFFGQGTRLTVV.

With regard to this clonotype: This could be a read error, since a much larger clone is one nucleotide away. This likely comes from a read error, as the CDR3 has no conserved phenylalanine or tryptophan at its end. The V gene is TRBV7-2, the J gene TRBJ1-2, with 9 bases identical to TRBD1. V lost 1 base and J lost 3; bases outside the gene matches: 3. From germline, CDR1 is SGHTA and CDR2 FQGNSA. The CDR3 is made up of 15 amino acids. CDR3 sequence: CASSLVTGGDYGYTS. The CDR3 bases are TGTGCCAGCAGCTTAGTTACAGGGGGCGACTATGGCTACACCTCC.

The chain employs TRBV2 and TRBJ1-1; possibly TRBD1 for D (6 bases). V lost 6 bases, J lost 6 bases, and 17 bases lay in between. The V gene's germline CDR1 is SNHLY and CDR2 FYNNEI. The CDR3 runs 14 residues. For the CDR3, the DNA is TGTGCCAGCAGGGCGGACAGCCCCCGAGCTGAAGCTTTCTTT. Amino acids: CASRADSPRAEAFF.

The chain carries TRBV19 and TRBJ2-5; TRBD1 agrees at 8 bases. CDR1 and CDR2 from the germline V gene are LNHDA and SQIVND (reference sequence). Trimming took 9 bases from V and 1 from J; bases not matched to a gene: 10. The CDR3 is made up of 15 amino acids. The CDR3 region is CASSGTGAIQETQYF. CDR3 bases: TGTGCCAGCTCTGGGACAGGAGCGATCCAAGAGACCCAGTACTTC.

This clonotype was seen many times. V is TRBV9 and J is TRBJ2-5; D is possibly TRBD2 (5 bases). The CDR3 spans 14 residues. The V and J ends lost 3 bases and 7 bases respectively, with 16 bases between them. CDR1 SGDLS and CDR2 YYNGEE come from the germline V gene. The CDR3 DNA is TGTGCCAGCAGCGGCGGAGGTCTGGGTGGGACCCAGTACTTC. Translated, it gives CASSGGGLGGTQYF. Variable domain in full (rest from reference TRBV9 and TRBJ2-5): DSGVTQTPKHLITATGQRVTLRCSPRSGDLSVYWYQQSLDQGLQFLIQYYNGEERAKGNILERFSAQQFPDLHSELNLSSLELGDSALYFCASSGGGLGGTQYFGPGTRLLVL.

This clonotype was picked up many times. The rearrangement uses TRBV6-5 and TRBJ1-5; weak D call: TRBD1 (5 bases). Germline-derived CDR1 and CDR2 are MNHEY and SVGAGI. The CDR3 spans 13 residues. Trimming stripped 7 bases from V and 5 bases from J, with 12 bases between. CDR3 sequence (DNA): TGTGCCAGCACCACAGGTTTACATCAGCCCCAGCATTTT. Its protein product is CASTTGLHQPQHF.

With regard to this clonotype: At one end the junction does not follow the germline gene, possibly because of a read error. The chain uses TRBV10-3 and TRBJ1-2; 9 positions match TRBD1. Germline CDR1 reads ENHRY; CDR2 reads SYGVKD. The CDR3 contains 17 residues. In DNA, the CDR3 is TGTGCCAGCAGTTACTCCGGGACAGGGTCGGGTAACTATGGCTACACCTTC. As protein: CASSYSGTGSGNYGYTF.

The CDR3 protein is CSARGLAGSPGELFF. As DNA, the CDR3 is TGCAGTGCTAGGGGACTAGCGGGTAGTCCCGGGGAGCTGTTTTTT. V gene TRBV29-1 combines with J gene TRBJ2-2; 12 bases map to TRBD2. The CDR3 loop spans 15 amino acids. Germline values: CDR1 SQVTM, CDR2 ANQGSEA.

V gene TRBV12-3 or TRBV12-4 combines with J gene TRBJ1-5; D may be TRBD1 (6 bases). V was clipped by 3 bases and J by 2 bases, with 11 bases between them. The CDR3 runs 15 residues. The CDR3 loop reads CASSLGGNGNQPQHF. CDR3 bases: TGTGCCAGCAGTTTGGGGGGCAATGGCAATCAGCCCCAGCATTTT.

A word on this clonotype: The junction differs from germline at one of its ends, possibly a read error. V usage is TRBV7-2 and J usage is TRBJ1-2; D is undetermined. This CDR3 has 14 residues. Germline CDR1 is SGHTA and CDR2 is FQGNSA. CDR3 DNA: TGTGCCAGCAGCTTAGCGGGCGCGTACTACGGCTACACCTTC. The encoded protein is CASSLAGAYYGYTF. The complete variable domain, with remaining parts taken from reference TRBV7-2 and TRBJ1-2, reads GAGVSQSPSNKVTEKGKDVELRCDPISGHTALYWYRQSLGQGLEFLIYFQGNSAPDKSGLPSDRFSAERTGGSVSTLTIQRTQQEDSAVYLCASSLAGAYYGYTFGSGTRLTVV.

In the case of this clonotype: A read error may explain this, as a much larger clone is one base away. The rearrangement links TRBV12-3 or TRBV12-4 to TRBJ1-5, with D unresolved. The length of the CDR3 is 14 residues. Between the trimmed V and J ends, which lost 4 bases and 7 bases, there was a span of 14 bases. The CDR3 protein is CASSYGQNGQPQHF. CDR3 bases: TGTGCCAGCAGTTACGGCCAAAACGGCCAGCCCCAGCATTTT.

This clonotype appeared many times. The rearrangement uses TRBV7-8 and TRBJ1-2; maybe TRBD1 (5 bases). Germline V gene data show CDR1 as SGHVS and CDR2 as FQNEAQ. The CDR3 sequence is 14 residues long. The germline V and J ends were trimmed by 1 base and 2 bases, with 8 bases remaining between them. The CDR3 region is CASSLGGGNYGYTF. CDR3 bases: TGTGCCAGCAGCTTAGGGGGCGGGAACTATGGCTACACCTTC.

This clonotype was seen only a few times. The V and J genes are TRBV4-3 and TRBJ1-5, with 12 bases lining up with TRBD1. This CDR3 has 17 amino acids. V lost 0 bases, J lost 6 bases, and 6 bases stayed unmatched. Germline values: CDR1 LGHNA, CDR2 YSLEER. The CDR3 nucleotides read TGCGCCAGCAGCCAAGATCCCACGGGACAGGGGGCTCAGCCCCAGCATTTT. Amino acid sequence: CASSQDPTGQGAQPQHF.

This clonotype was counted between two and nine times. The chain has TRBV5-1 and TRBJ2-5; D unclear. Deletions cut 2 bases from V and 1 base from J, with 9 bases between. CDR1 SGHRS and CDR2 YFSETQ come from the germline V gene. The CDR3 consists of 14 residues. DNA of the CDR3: TGCGCCAGCAGCTTTCCAGAAACCCAAGAGACCCAGTACTTC. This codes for CASSFPETQETQYF.

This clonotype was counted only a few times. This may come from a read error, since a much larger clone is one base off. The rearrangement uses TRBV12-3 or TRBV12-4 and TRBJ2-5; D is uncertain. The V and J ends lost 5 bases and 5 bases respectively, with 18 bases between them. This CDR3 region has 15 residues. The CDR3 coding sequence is TGTGCCAGCAGTGAGACCGGCACTATGGGGGAGACCCAGTACTTC. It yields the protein CASSETGTMGETQYF.

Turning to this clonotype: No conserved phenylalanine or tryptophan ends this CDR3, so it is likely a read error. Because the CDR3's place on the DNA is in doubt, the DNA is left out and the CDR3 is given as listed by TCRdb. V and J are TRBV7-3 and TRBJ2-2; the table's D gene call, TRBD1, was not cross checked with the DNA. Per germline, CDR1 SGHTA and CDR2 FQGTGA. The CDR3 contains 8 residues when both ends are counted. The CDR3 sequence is CASSQMGQ.

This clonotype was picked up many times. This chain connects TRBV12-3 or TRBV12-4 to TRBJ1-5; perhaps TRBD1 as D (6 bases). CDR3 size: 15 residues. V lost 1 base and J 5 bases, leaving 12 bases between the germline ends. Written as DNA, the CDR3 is TGTGCCAGCAGTTTAGGATCGGGGGCCGATCAGCCCCAGCATTTT. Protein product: CASSLGSGADQPQHF.

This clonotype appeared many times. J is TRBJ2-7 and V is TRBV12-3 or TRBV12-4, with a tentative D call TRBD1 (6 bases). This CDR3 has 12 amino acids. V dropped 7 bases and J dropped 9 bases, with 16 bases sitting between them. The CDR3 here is CASMLYEGVQYF. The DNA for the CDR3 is TGTGCCAGCATGCTCTACGAGGGGGTGCAGTACTTC.

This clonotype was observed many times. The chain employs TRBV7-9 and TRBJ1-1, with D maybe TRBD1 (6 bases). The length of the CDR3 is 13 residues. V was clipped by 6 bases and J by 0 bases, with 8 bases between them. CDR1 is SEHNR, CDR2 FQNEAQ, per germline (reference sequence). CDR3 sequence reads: CASRSGVNTEAFF. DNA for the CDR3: TGTGCCAGCAGATCAGGGGTGAACACTGAAGCTTTCTTT.

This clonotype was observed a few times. DNA of the CDR3: TGTGCCAGCAGCGTCCGGGACAGAGACTACACTGAAGCTTTCTTT. Translating it yields CASSVRDRDYTEAFF. J is TRBJ1-1 and V is TRBV3-1; TRBD1 aligns across 7 bases. Germline trimming cut 5 bases from V and 3 bases from J; bases unmatched to any gene: 9. The CDR3 loop spans 15 amino acids. Germline loops: CDR1 LGHDT, CDR2 YNNKEL (reference sequence).

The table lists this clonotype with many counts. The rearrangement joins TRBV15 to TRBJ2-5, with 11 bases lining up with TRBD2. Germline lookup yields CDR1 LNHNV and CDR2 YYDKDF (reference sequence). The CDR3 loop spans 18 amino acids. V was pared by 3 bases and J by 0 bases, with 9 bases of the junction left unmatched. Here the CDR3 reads CATSRSSGGASYQETQYF. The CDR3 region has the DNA TGTGCCACCAGCAGGAGTAGCGGGGGGGCTTCGTACCAAGAGACCCAGTACTTC.

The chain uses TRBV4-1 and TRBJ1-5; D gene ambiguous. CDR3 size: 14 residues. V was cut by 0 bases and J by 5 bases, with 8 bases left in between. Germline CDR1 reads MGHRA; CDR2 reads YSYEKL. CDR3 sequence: CASSQDGEDQPQHF. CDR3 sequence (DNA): TGCGCCAGCAGCCAAGATGGGGAGGATCAGCCCCAGCATTTT.

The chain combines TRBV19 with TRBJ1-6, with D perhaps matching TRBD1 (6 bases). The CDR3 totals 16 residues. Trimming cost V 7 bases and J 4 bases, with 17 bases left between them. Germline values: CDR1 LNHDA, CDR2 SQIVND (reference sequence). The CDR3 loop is CASTPRTEVYNSPLHF. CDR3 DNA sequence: TGTGCCAGTACCCCCCGGACAGAAGTATATAATTCACCCCTCCACTTT.

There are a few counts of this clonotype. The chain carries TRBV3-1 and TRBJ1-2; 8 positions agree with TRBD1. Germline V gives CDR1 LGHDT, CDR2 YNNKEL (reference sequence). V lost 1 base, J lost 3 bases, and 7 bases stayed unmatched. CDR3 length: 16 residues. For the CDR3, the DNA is TGTGCCAGCAGCCAAGTTAGGACAGGGAGTCACTATGGCTACACCTTC. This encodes CASSQVRTGSHYGYTF.